This TCR beta chain was documented in a study of blood T cell repertoires in COVID-19. Study details: Sites across the United States, Italy and Spain contributed samples from acute and convalescent COVID-19.

The ends were cut back, 5 bases at V and 10 bases at J, with 21 bases in the middle. The CDR3 spans 16 residues. From germline, CDR1 is MDHEN and CDR2 SYDVKM. Clones were sequenced by immunoSEQ multiplex PCR, and TCRdb holds only the in-frame ones, with some missing. The top ten clones hold about 5% of a sample with 150,000 to 200,000 clones, roughly 82% of them seen once. The chain carries TRBV28 and TRBJ1-6; D gene ambiguous. The source of this sequence is a woman in her sixties or seventies with acute COVID-19. The material sequenced was PBMCs or T cells enriched from blood (not recorded which). CDR3 sequence reads: CASSTPSPGSGSPLHF. The CDR3 DNA sequence: TGTGCCAGCAGTACTCCCAGCCCCGGTTCAGGATCACCCCTCCACTTT.